This T cell receptor (beta chain) appears in the sequencing data of a study of PD-1 blockade in classical Hodgkin lymphoma. With respect to this clone: Its cognate antigen is unknown.

The study, taken as a whole, reports: CD4+ TCR diversity rose significantly by C4D1, and CD8+ TCR diversity did not. Complete responders had baseline diversity similar to newly diagnosed patients. Sources of repertoire differences remain undefined, possibly disease activity or prior therapy.

Profiled with immunoSEQ multiplex PCR; TCRdb holds only in-frame clones, not every one. The sample consists of 90,000 to 95,000 clones, roughly nine tenths of them appearing once. The CDR3 length is 15 residues. The germline V and J ends were trimmed by 7 bases and 3 bases, with 18 bases remaining between them. The germline V gene encodes CDR1 MNHNS and CDR2 SASEGT. Following autologous stem cell transplantation, relapse occurred in every patient, and exposure to brentuximab vedotin varied. The sample in question was peripheral blood mononuclear cells (PBMCs), obtained before the second cycle of nivolumab. The chain joins TRBV6-1 to TRBJ1-1, with TRBD1 as a possible D gene (5 bases). The clonotype was recovered from a human donor with classical Hodgkin lymphoma. The CDR3 protein is CASTKDWSGDTEAFF. The DNA of the CDR3 is TGTGCCAGCACTAAAGACTGGTCGGGGGACACTGAAGCTTTCTTT.